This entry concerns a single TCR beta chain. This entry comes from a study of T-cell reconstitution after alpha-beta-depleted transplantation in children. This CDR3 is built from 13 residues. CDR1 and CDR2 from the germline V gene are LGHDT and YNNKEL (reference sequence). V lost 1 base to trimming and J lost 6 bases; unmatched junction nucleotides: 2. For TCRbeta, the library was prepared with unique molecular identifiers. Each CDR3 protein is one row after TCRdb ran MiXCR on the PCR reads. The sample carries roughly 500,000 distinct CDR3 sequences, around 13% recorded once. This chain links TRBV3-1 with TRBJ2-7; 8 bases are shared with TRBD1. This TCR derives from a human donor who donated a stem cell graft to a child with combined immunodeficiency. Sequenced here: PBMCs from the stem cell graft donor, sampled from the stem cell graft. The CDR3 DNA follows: TGTGCCAGCAGCCAAGTCAGGGGGCGCGAGCAGTACTTC. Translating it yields CASSQVRGREQYF.